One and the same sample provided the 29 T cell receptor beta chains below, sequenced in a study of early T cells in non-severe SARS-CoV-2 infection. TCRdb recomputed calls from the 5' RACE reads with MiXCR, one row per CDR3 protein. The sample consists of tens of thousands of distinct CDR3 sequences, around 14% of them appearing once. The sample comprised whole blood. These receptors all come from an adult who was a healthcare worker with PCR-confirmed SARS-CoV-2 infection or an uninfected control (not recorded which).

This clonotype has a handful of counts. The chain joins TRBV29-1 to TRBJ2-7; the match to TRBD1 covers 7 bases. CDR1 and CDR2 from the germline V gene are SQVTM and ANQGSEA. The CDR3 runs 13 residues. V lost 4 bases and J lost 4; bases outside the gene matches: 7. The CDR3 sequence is CSVGVGGAYEQYF. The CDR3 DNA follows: TGCAGCGTTGGCGTAGGGGGCGCTTACGAGCAGTACTTC.

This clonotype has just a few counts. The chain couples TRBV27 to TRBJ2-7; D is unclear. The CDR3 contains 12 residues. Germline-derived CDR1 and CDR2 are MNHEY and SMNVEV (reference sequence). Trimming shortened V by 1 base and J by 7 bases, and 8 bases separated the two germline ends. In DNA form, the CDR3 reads TGTGCCAGCAGTTTATTTAGTGGGGAGCAGTACTTC. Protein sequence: CASSLFSGEQYF.

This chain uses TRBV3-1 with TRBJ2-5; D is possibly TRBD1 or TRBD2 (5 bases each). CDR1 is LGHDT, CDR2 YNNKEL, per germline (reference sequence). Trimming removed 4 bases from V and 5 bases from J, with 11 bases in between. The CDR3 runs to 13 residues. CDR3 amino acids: CASSPGTRETQYF. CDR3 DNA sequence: TGTGCCAGCAGCCCCGGGACCAGGGAGACCCAGTACTTC.

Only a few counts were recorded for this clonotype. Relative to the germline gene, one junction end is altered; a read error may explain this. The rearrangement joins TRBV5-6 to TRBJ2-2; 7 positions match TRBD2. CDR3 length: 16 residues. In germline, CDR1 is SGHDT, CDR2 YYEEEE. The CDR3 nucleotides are TGTGTCAGCAGCTGGAAACTAGCGCTAAACACCGGGGAGCTGTTTTTT. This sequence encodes CVSSWKLALNTGELFF.

The DNA of the CDR3 is TGTGCCAGCGGGGACAGGGGAAACTACGAGCAGTACTTC. Translating it yields CASGDRGNYEQYF. This chain joins TRBV14 and TRBJ2-7; 10 bases align to TRBD1. The CDR3 has 13 residues. J gave up 3 bases and V 8 bases, and 4 bases lay outside the gene matches. Germline-derived CDR1 and CDR2 are SGHDN and FVKESK.

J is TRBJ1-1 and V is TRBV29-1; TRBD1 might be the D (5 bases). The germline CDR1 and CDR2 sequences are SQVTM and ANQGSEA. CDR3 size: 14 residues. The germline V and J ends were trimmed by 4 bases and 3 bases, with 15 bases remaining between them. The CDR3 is CSVASAGRDTEAFF. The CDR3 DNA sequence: TGCAGCGTTGCTTCGGCAGGGAGAGACACTGAAGCTTTCTTT.

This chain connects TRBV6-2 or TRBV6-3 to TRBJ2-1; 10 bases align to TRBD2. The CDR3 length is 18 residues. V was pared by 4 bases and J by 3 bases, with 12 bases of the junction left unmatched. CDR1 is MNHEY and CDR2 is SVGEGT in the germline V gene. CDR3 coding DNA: TGTGCCAGCAGTTCCTGGGTAGCGGGAGGATCCATCTACAATGAGCAGTTCTTC. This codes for CASSSWVAGGSIYNEQFF.

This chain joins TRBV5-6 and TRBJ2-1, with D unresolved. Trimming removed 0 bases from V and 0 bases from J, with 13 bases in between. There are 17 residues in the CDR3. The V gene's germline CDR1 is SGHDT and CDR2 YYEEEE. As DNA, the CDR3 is TGTGCCAGCAGCTTGGGTCTCGGCTACAGCTCCTACAATGAGCAGTTCTTC. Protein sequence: CASSLGLGYSSYNEQFF. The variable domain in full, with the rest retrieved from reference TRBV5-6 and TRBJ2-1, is DAGVTQSPTHLIKTRGQQVTLRCSPKSGHDTVSWYQQALGQGPQFIFQYYEEEERQRGNFPDRFSGHQFPNYSSELNVNALLLGDSALYLCASSLGLGYSSYNEQFFGPGTRLTVL.

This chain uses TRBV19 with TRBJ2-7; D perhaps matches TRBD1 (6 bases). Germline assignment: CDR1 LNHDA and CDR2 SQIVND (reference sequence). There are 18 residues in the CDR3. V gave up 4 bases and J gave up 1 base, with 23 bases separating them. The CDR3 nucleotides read TGTGCCAGTAGTACGTTCCCAGGGGCCGGGCTAAAGTCCTACGAGCAGTACTTC. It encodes CASSTFPGAGLKSYEQYF.

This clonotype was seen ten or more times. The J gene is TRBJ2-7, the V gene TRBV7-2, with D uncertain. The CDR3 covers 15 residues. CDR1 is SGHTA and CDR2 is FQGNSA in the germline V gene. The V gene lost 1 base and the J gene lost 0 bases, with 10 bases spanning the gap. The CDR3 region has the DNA TGTGCCAGCAGCTTAGAGTCGGGCAGCTCCTACGAGCAGTACTTC. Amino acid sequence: CASSLESGSSYEQYF.

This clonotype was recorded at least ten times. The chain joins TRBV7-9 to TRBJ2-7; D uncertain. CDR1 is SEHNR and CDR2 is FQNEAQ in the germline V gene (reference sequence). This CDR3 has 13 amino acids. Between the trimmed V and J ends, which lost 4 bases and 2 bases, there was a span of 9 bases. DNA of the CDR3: TGTGCCAGCAGCTCCGGACGGGCCTACGAGCAGTACTTC. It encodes CASSSGRAYEQYF.

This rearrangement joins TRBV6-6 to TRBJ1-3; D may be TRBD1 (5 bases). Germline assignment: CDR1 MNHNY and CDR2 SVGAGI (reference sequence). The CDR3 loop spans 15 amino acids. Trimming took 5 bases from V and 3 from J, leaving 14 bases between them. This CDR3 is CASSQLRGDGNTIYF. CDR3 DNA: TGTGCCAGCAGTCAACTACGAGGGGATGGAAACACCATATATTTT.

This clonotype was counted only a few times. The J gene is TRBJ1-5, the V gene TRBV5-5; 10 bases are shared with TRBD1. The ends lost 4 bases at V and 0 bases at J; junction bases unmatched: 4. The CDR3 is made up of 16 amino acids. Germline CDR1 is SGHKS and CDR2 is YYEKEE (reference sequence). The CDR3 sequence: CASSPDRGLSNQPQHF. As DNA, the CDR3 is TGTGCCAGCAGCCCTGACAGGGGGCTTAGCAATCAGCCCCAGCATTTT.

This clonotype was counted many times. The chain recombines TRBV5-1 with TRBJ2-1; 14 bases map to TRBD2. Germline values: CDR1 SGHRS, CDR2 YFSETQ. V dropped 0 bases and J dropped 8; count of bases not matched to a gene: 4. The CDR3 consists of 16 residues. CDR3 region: CASSLGGLAGVDEQFF. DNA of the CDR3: TGCGCCAGCAGCTTGGGGGGACTAGCGGGAGTTGATGAGCAGTTCTTC.

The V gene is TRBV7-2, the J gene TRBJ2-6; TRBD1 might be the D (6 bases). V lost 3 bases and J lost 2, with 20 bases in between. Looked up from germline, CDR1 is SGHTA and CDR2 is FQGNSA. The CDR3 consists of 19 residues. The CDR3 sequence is CASSFRMFRGKTGANVLTF. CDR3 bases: TGTGCCAGCAGCTTCAGGATGTTTAGGGGGAAAACTGGGGCCAACGTCCTGACTTTC.

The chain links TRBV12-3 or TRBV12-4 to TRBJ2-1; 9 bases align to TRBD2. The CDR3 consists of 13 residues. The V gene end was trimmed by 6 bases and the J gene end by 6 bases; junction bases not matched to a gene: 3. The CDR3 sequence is CASSLTSGNEQFF. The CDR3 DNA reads TGTGCCAGCAGCCTGACTAGCGGCAATGAGCAGTTCTTC.

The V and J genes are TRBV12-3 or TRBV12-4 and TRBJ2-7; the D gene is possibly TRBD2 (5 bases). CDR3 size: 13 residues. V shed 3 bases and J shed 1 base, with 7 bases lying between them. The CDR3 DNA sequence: TGTGCCAGCAGTTTTGAGGGATCCTACGAGCAGTACTTC. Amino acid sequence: CASSFEGSYEQYF.

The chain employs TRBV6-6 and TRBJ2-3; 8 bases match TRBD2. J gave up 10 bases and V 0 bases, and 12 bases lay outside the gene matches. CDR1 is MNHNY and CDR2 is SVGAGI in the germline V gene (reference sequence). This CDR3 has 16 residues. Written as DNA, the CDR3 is TGTGCCAGCAGTTACTCGAAGGTTAGCGGGAACCTTGCGCAGTATTTT. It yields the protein CASSYSKVSGNLAQYF.

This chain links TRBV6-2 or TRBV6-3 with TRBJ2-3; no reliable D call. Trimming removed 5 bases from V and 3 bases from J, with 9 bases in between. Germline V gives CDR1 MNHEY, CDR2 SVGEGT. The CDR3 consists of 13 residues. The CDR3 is CASSTTMTDTQYF. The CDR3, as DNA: TGTGCCAGCAGTACTACTATGACAGATACGCAGTATTTT.

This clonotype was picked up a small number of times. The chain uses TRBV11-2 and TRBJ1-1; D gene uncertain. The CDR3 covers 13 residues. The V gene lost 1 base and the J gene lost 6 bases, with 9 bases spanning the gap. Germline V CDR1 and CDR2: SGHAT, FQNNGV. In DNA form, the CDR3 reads TGTGCCAGCAGCTTAGGGTGGGAGGCTGAAGCTTTCTTT. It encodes CASSLGWEAEAFF. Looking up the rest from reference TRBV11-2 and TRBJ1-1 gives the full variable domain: EAGVAQSPRYKIIEKRQSVAFWCNPISGHATLYWYQQILGQGPKLLIQFQNNGVVDDSQLPKDRFSAERLKGVDSTLKIQPAKLEDSAVYLCASSLGWEAEAFFGQGTRLTVV.

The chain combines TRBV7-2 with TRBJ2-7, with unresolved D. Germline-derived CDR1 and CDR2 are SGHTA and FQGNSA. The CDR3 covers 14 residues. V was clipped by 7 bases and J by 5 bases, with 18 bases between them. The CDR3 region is CASIPREATNEQYF. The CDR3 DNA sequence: TGTGCCAGCATTCCTCGCGAAGCAACCAACGAGCAGTACTTC.

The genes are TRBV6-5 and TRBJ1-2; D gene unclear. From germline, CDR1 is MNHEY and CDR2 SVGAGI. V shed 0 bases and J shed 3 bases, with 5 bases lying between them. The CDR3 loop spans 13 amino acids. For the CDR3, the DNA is TGTGCCAGCAGTTACTCCCGGGACTATGGCTACACCTTC. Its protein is CASSYSRDYGYTF.

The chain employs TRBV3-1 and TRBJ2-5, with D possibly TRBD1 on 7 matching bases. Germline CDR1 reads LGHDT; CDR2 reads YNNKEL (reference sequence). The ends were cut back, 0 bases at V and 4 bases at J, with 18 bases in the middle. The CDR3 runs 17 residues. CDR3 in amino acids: CASSQERAGGRRETQYF. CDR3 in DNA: TGTGCCAGCAGCCAAGAAAGGGCAGGGGGGCGAAGAGAGACCCAGTACTTC.

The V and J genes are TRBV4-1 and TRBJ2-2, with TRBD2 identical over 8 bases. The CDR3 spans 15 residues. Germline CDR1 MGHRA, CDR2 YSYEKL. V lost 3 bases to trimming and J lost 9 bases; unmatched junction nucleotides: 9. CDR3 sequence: CASSHMLAGGRELFF. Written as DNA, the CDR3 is TGCGCCAGCAGCCATATGCTAGCGGGCGGGAGGGAGCTGTTTTTT.

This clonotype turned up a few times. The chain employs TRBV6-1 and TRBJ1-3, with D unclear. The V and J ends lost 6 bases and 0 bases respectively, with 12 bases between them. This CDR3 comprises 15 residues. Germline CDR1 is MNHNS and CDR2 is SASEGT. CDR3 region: CASSLERSSGNTIYF. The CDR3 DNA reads TGTGCCAGCAGCCTGGAGCGATCCTCTGGAAACACCATATATTTT.

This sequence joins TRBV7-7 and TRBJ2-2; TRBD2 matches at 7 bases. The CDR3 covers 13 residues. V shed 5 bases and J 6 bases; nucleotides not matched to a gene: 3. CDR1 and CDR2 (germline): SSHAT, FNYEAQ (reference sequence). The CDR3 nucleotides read TGTGCCAGCAGCGTTCGGGGGGCCGGGGAGCTGTTTTTT. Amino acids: CASSVRGAGELFF.

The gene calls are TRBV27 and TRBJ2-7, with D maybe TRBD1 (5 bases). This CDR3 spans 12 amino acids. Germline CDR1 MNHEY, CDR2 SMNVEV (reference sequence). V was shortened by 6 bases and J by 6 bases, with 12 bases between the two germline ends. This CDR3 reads CASSPDRIEQYF. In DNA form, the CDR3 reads TGTGCCAGCAGCCCAGACAGAATCGAGCAGTACTTC.

CDR3: CASSYGRAYGYTF. Here the CDR3 DNA reads TGTGCCAGCAGTTACGGCAGGGCCTATGGCTACACCTTC. V usage is TRBV6-5 and J usage is TRBJ1-2; possibly TRBD1 for D (5 bases). Germline V gene lookup returns CDR1 MNHEY and CDR2 SVGAGI. Trimming removed 2 bases from V and 4 bases from J, with 8 bases in between. The CDR3 has 13 amino acids.

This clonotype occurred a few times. The DNA of the CDR3 is TGTGCCAGCATCCCGGGTGCGAACACTGAAGCTTTCTTT. This sequence encodes CASIPGANTEAFF. The chain is built from TRBV2 and TRBJ1-1; D is undetermined. Germline values: CDR1 SNHLY, CDR2 FYNNEI. This CDR3 has 13 residues. V was shortened by 7 bases and J by 1 base, with 10 bases between the two germline ends.